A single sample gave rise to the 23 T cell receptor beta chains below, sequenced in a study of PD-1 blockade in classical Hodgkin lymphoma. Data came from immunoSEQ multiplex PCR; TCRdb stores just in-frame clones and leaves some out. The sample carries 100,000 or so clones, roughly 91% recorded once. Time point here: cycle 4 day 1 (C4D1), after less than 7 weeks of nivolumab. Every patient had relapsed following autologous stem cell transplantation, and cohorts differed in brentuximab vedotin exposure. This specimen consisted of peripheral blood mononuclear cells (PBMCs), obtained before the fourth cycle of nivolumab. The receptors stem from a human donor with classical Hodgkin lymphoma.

CDR3 bases: TGCGCCAGCAGGATGGACGGACTAGCGGGGTACACAGATACGCAGTATTTT. Its protein is CASRMDGLAGYTDTQYF. This chain connects TRBV5-1 to TRBJ2-3; 12 bases fit TRBD2. Germline CDR1 and CDR2: SGHRS and YFSETQ. CDR3 size: 17 residues. J lost 2 bases, V lost 5 bases, and 9 bases had no gene match. The complete variable domain, with remaining parts taken from reference TRBV5-1 and TRBJ2-3, reads KAGVTQTPRYLIKTRGQQVTLSCSPISGHRSVSWYQQTPGQGLQFLFEYFSETQRNKGNFPGRFSGRQFSNSRSEMNVSTLELGDSALYLCASRMDGLAGYTDTQYFGPGTRLTVL.

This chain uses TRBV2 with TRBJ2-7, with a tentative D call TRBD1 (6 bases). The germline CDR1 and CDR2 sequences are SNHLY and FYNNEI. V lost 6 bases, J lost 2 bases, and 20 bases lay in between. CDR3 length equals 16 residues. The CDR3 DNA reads TGTGCCAGCAGCCCCTCCCTAGGGGGTTCTCCCTACGAGCAGTACTTC. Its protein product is CASSPSLGGSPYEQYF.

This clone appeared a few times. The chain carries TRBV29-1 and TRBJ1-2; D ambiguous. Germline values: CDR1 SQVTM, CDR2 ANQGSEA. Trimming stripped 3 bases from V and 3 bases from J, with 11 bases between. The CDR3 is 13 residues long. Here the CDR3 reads CSVDGRLDYGYTF. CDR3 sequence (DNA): TGCAGCGTTGACGGTAGACTGGACTATGGCTACACCTTC.

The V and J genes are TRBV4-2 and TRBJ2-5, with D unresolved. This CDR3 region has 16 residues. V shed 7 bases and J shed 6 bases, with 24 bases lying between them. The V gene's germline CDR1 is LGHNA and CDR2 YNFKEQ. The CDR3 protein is CASTLGWSNGDKTQYF. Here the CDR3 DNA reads TGTGCCAGCACCCTAGGCTGGAGTAACGGTGACAAGACCCAGTACTTC.

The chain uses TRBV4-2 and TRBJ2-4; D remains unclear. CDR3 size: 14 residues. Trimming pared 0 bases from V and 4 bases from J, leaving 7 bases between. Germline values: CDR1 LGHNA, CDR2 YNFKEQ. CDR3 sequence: CASSQDLSKNIQYF. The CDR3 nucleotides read TGTGCCAGCAGCCAAGATCTCTCGAAAAACATTCAGTACTTC.

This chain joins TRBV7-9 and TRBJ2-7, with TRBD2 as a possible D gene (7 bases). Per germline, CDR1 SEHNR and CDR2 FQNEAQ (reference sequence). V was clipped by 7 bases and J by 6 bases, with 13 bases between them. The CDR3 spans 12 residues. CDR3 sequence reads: CASTKGGSEQYF. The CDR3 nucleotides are TGTGCCAGCACCAAGGGGGGGTCCGAGCAGTACTTC.

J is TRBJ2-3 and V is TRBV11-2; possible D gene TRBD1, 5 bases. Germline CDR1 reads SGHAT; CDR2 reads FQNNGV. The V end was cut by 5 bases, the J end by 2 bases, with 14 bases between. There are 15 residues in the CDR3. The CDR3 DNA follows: TGTGCCAGCAGCCCTACCAGGGTCCACACAGATACGCAGTATTTT. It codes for CASSPTRVHTDTQYF.

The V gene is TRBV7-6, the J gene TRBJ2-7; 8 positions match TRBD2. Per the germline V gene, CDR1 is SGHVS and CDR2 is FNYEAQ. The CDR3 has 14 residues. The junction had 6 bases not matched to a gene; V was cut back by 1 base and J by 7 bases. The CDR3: CASSLDGLAGEQYF. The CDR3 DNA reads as TGTGCCAGCAGCTTAGACGGACTAGCTGGGGAGCAGTACTTC.

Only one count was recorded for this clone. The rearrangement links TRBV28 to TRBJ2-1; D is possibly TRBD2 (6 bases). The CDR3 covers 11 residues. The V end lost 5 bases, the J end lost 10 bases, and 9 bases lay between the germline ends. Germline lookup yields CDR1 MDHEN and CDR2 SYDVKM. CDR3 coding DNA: TGTGCCAGCAGTCCCGGGAGCGAGCAGTTCTTC. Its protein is CASSPGSEQFF.

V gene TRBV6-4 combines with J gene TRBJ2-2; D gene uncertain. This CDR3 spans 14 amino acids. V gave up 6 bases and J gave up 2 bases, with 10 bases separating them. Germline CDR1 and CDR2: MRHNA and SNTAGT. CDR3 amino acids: CASRPGRNTGELFF. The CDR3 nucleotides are TGTGCCAGCAGACCCGGGCGTAACACCGGGGAGCTGTTTTTT.

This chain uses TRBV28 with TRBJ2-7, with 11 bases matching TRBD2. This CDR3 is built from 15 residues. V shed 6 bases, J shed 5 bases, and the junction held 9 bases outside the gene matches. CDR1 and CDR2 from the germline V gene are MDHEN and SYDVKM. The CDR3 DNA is TGTGCCAGCAGCCTAGAGACTAGCGGGACCCACGAGCAGTACTTC. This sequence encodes CASSLETSGTHEQYF.

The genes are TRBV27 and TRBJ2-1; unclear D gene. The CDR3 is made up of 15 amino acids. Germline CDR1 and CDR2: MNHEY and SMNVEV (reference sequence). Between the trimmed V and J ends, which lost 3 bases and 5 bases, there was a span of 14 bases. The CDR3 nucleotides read TGTGCCAGCAGTTTTGATCCCCGCCGGGACAATGAGCAGTTCTTC. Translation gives CASSFDPRRDNEQFF.

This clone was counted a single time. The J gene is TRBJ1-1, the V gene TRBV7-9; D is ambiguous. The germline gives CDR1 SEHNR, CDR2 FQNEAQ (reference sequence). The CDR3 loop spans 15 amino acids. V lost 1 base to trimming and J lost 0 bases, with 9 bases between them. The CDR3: CASSLVRNLNTEAFF. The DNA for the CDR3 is TGTGCCAGCAGCTTAGTTCGGAACTTGAACACTGAAGCTTTCTTT.

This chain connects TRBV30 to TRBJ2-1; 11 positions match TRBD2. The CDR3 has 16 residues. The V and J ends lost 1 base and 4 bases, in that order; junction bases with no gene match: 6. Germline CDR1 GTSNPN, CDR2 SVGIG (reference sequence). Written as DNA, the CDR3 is TGTGCCTGGAGTGGGGGTAGCGGGAGGGCTTACAATGAGCAGTTCTTC. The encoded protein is CAWSGGSGRAYNEQFF.

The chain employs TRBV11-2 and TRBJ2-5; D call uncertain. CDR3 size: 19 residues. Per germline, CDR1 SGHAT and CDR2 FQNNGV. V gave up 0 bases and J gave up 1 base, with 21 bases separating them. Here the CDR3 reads CASSLDRAPTSRSQETQYF. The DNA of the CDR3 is TGTGCCAGCAGCTTAGATAGGGCGCCTACGTCAAGGAGCCAAGAGACCCAGTACTTC.

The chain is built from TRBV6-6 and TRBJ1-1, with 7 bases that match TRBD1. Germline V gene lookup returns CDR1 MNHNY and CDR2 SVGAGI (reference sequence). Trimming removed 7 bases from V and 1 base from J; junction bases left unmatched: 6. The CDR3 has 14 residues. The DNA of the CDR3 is TGTGCCAGCACCAAGGGACAGACGAACACTGAAGCTTTCTTT. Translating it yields CASTKGQTNTEAFF.

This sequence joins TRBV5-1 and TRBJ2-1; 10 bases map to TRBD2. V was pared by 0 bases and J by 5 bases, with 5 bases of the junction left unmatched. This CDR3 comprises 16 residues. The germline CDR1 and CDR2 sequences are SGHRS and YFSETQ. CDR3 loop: CASSLARTSGNNEQFF. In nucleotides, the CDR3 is TGCGCCAGCAGCTTGGCACGGACTAGCGGCAACAATGAGCAGTTCTTC.

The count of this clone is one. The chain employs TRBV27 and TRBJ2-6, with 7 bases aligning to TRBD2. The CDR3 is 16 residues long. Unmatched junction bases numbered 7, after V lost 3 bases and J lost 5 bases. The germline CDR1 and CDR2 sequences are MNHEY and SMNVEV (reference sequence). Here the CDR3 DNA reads TGTGCCAGCAGTTTGGGAGGGACTCTCTGGGCCAACGTCCTGACTTTC. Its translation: CASSLGGTLWANVLTF.

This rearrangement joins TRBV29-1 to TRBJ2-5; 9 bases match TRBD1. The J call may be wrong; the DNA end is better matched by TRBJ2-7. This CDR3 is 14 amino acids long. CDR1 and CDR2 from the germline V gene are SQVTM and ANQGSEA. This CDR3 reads CSVDTGGFGYEQYF. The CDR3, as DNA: TGCAGCGTTGACACAGGGGGCTTCGGATACGAGCAGTACTTC.

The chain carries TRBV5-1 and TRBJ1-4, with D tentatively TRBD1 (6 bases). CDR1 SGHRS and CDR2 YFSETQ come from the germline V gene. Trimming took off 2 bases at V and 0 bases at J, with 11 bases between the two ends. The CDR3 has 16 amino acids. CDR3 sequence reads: CASSFDRLATNEKLFF. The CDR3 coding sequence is TGCGCCAGCAGCTTCGACAGGTTAGCAACTAATGAAAAACTGTTTTTT.

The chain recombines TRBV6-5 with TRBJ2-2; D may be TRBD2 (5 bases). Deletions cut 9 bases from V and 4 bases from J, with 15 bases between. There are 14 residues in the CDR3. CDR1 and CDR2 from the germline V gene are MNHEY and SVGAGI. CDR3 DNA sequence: TGTGCCAGTTCGAGACCCCGGGGCACCGGGGAGCTGTTTTTT. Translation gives CASSRPRGTGELFF.

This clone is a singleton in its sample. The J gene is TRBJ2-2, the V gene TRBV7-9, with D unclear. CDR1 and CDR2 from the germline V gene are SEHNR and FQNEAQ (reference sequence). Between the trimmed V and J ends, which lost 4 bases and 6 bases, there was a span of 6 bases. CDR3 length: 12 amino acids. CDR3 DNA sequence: TGTGCCAGCAGCTCCCAGGCCGGGGAGCTGTTTTTT. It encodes CASSSQAGELFF.

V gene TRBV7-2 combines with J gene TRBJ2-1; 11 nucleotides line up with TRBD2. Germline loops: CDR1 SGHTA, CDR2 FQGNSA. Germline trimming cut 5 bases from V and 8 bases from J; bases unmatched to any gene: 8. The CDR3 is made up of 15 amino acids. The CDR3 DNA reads TGTGCCAGCAGCGTTAGCGGGAGGGTACATGATGAGCAGTTCTTC. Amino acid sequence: CASSVSGRVHDEQFF.